This paragraph covers one T cell receptor (beta chain) sequence. TCRdb's table, derived via immunoSEQ multiplex PCR, lists solely in-frame clones and lacks some. Of 150,000 to 200,000 clones listed, less than 90% are singletons. These data are taken from a study of cytomegalovirus exposure and HLA in healthy donors. The germline gives CDR1 LGHNA, CDR2 YNFKEQ. The CDR3 spans 14 residues. V was clipped by 1 base and J by 4 bases; unmatched bases: 4. This clonotype originated in a man aged 25 to 40 in good health and CMV-seropositive. The J gene is TRBJ2-7, the V gene TRBV4-2; 7 bases align to TRBD2. Sequenced sample: PBMCs. As DNA, the CDR3 is TGTGCCAGCAGCCAAGGGGGGGGTTCGTACGAGCAGTACTTC. It yields the protein CASSQGGGSYEQYF.